The T cell receptor (beta chain) described here comes from a study of cytomegalovirus exposure and HLA in healthy donors. Across the study: Researchers previously reported finding some 110 million unique TCR beta sequences from some 180 million T cells. About 80 million unique TCRs from HLA-typed donors were held in an early data release.

Findings of the study overall: Researchers reported that a few CMV-associated chains were confirmed in vitro as CMV antigen-specific.

The PCR made use of 60 Vbeta and 13 Jbeta primers. The method was immunoSEQ multiplex PCR; TCRdb's version includes in-frame clones alone and lacks a portion of them. The sample has 150,000 or so clones; 65% to 80% are singletons. About this clone: No antigen is known for it.

This CDR3 is 13 amino acids long. Germline V gene sequence: CDR1 MNHNS, CDR2 SASEGT. V was shortened by 4 bases and J by 8 bases, with 14 bases between the two germline ends. This sequence joins TRBV6-1 and TRBJ1-1, with D possibly TRBD1 on 5 matching bases. This clonotype was obtained from a man in his forties in good health and CMV-seropositive. Material: PBMCs. The CDR3 region is CASSVSGAAEAFF. In DNA form, the CDR3 reads TGTGCCAGCAGTGTCTCTGGGGCGGCAGAAGCTTTCTTT.